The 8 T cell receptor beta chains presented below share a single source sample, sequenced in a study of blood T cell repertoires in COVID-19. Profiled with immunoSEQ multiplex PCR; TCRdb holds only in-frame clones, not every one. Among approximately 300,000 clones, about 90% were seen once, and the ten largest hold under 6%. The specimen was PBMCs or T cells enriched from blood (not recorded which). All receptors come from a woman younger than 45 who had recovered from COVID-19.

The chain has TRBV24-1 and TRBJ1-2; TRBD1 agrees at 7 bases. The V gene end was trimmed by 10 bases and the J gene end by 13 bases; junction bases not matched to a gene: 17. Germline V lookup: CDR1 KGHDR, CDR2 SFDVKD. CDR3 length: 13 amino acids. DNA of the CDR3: TGTGCCACTGCCACAGGGGACTGGCGGGAGGGCACCTTC. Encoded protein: CATATGDWREGTF.

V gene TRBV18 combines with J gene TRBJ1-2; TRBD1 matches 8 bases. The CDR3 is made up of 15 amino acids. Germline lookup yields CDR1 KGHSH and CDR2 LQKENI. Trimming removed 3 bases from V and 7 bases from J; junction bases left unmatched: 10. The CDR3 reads CASSPRKTGDGGYTF. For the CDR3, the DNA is TGTGCCAGCTCACCGCGAAAGACAGGGGATGGTGGCTACACCTTC.

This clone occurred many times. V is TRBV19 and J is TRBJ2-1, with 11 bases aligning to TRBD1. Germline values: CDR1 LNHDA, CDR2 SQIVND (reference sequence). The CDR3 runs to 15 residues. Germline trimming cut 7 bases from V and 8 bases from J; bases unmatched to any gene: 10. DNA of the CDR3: TGTGCCAGTACTGAGGGGACAGGGGGTTTCGATGAGCAGTTCTTC. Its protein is CASTEGTGGFDEQFF.

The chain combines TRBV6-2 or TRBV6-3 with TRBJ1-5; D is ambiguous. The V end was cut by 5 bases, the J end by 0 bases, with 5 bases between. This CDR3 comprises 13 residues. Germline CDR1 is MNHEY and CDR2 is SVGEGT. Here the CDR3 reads CASSHNSNQPQHF. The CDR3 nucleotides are TGTGCCAGCAGTCACAATAGCAATCAGCCCCAGCATTTT.

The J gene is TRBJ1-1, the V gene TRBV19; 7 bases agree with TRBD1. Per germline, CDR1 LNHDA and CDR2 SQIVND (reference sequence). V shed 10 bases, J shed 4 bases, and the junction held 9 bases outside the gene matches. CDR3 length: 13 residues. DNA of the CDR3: TGTGCCACCGGAAGGGGGCCCGGCACTGAAGCTTTCTTT. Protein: CATGRGPGTEAFF.

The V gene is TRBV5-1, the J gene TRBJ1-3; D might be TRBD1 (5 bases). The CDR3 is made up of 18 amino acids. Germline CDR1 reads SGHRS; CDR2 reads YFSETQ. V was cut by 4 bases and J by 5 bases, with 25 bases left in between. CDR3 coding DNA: TGCGCCAGCAGCATGGTCCCCTTTCGGGAGGGGAGCCGAAACACCATATATTTT. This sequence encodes CASSMVPFREGSRNTIYF.

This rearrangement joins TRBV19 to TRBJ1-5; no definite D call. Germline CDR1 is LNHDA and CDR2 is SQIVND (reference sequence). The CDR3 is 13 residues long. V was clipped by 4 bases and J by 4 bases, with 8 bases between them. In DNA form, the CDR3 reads TGTGCCAGTAGTACCCCTAGGAATCAGCCCCAGCATTTT. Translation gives CASSTPRNQPQHF. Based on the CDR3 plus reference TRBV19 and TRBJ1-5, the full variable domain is DGGITQSPKYLFRKEGQNVTLSCEQNLNHDAMYWYRQDPGQGLRLIYYSQIVNDFQKGDIAEGYSVSREKKESFPLTVTSAQKNPTAFYLCASSTPRNQPQHFGDGTRLSIL.

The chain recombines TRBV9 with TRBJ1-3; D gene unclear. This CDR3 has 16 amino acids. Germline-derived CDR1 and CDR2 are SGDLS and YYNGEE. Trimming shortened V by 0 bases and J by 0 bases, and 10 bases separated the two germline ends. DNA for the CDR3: TGTGCCAGCAGCGTAGGAGGCAGAAACTCTGGAAACACCATATATTTT. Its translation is CASSVGGRNSGNTIYF.